This TCR beta chain was identified in a study of OX40 agonist ivuxolimab in advanced cancers. Some background on the complete study: Ivuxolimab was a fully human IgG2 agonistic monoclonal antibody targeting the costimulatory receptor OX40 (CD134). Intravenous ivuxolimab was administered to patients every 2 weeks at six dose levels: 0.01, 0.1, 0.3, 1.5, 3 and 10 mg/kg. Of the roughly 52 patients in dose escalation, some 20 had hepatocellular carcinoma, about 15 had melanoma, 9 had renal cell carcinoma and 9 had head and neck cancer. A male proportion of about 79% and a mean age of around 60 years, ranging from 23 to 79, were recorded for the dose-escalation cohort. Prior anti-PD-1, anti-PD-L1 or anti-CTLA-4 therapy was permitted, and checkpoint inhibitors had been received by 40% to 50% of dose-escalation patients. Partial responses occurred in three dose-escalation patients: two with cutaneous melanoma and one with hepatocellular carcinoma. The purpose of peripheral TCRbeta sequencing was to test whether ivuxolimab changed TCR sequence diversity and led to clonal T-cell expansion. The paper covers the monotherapy dose-escalation part of the phase I ivuxolimab trial, which included N of about 51 patients. What the study reported, not specific to this receptor: The antigen specificity of the clonally expanded peripheral T cells was not determined. Low levels of normalized T-cell clonal expansion were also seen in some patients who did not respond. In the 0.1-3.0 mg/kg groups, partial responders were among the patients with the lowest normalized peripheral clonal expansion, particularly in CD8+ T cells. After ivuxolimab, more expanded clones were found on average in CD8+ T cells than in CD4+ T cells. Clonal expansion of both CD4+ and CD8+ blood T cells was observed from baseline to week 6 at doses 0.1 to 3.0 mg/kg.

Genomic DNA was extracted from sorted cells for sequencing of the TCRbeta CDR3 region. The immunoSEQ Assay was used for sequencing of TCRbeta CDR3 regions. TCRdb holds this immuneACCESS table with in-frame rearrangements only. Some clones are missing; in checked studies, unresolved V genes explain under half, and the rest has no known cause. In all, the sample holds fewer than 75,000 clones, and 80% to 90% of those were seen once. 2.5% to 3% of the sample is taken by the ten largest. A remark on this clone: Its antigen specificity is not known. Within one base of it there is no much larger clone, and no base qualities were kept.

The trial excluded patients who had a history of autoimmune disease or were on systemic immunosuppression. Peripheral blood for TCR sequencing was collected from all dose cohorts at baseline, on cycle 4 day 1, and on cycle 7 day 1. The samples were drawn from a first-in-human, open-label, multicenter phase I dose-escalation trial of ivuxolimab. Adults with locally advanced or metastatic head and neck squamous cell, hepatocellular, melanoma or renal cell carcinoma were enrolled in the trial. Before TCR sequencing, CD4+ T cells and CD8+ T cells from peripheral blood were sorted into separate populations. Trimming removed 4 bases from V and 4 bases from J; the gene matches leave 10 bases unexplained. CDR1 and CDR2, per the germline V gene (reference sequence), are LNHDA and SQIVND. The cysteine opens and the phenylalanine closes a CDR3 of 17 amino acids. The read is trimmed to its CDR3 DNA, 51 bases read in frame from base 1.

The clonotype originates from an adult with an advanced solid tumor such as melanoma, head and neck, liver or kidney cancer. Sequencing used CD4+ or CD8+ T cells sorted from blood, obtained in a trial of the OX40 agonist ivuxolimab. The V gene is TRBV19 and the J gene is TRBJ2-2; 9 of the junction bases match TRBD1. The CDR3 has the sequence CASSKSGTGIGTGELFF. The DNA reads TGTGCCAGTAGTAAAAGCGGGACAGGGATCGGCACCGGGGAGCTGTTTTTT.